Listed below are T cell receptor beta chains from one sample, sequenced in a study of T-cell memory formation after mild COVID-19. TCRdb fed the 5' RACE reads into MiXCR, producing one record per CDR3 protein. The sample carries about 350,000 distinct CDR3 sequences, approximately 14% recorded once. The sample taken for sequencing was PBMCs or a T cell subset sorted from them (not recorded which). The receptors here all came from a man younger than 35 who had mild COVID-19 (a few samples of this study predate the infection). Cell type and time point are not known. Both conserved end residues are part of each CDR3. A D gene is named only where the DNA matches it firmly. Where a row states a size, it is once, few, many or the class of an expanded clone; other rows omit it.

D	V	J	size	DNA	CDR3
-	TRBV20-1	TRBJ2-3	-	TGCAGTGCTAGAGGGGGGGCCAGGGGCACAGATACGCAGTATTTT	CSARGGARGTDTQYF
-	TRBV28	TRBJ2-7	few	TGTGCCAGCAGTTTGGCCCAGTTCTACGAGCAGTACTTC	CASSLAQFYEQYF
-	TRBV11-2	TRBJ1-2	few	TGTGCCAGCAGCTTAGATATACCTAGCGGCTACACCTTC	CASSLDIPSGYTF
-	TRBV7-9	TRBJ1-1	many	TGTGCCACCTCCACCCGCCAGAACACTGAAGCTTTCTTT	CATSTRQNTEAFF
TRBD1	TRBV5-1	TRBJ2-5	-	TGCGCCAGCAGTTTTGGGACAGTGGCAGAGACCCAGTACTTC	CASSFGTVAETQYF
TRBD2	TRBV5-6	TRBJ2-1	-	TGTGCCAGCAGCTTCCCAGGGGCGCGGGGGGATAATGAGCAGTTCTTC	CASSFPGARGDNEQFF
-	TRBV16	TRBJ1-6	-	TGTGCCAGCAGCCAAATAAGGGACGATTCACCCCTCCACTTT	CASSQIRDDSPLHF
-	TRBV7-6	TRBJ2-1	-	TGTGCCAGCAGCGGCGTGGGGGTTGAGAATGAGCAGTTCTTC	CASSGVGVENEQFF
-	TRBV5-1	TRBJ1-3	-	TGCGCCAGCAGCTTGAGGGACACCTCTGGAAACACCATATATTTT	CASSLRDTSGNTIYF
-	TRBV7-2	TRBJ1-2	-	TGTGCCAGCAGCACATCCTGGGCTCACTATGGCTACACCTTC	CASSTSWAHYGYTF
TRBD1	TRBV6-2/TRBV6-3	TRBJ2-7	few	TGTGCCAGCAGTGAAGAGGACAGGGAACCCTACGAGCAGTACTTC	CASSEEDREPYEQYF
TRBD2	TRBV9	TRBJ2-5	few	TGTGCCAGCAGCGTACAAGCGGGGGGGCAAGAGACCCAGTACTTC	CASSVQAGGQETQYF
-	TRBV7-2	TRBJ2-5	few	TGTGCCAGCAGCTTTAAGGGGACCGGGACCCAGTACTTC	CASSFKGTGTQYF
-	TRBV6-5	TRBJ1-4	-	TGTGCCAGCGGGGCGAGGTTGGAAAAACTGTTTTTT	CASGARLEKLFF
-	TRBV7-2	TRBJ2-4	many	TGTGCCAGCAGCTTAGGACAGTTCAAAAACATTCAGTACTTC	CASSLGQFKNIQYF
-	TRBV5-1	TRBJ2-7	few	TGCGCCAGCCAGATGAGGACGGCTTCTAGGGAGCAGTACTTC	CASQMRTASREQYF
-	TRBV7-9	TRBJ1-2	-	TGTGCCAGCAGCCCAGGGGTTCTCTCTAACTATGGCTACACCTTC	CASSPGVLSNYGYTF
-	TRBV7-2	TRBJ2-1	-	TGTGCCAGCAGCTTACGGGGGCCTGGGCAGGGTGGTCGTGAGCAGTTCTTC	CASSLRGPGQGGREQFF
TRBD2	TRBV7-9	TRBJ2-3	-	TGTGCCAGCAGCCCAAGCGGGGGGGCCGGGACAGATACGCAGTATTTT	CASSPSGGAGTDTQYF
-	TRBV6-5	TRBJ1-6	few	TGTGCCAGCAGTTACGCCTTTTCTCAGGGGCAAAATTCACCCCTCCACTTT	CASSYAFSQGQNSPLHF
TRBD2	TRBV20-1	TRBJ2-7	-	TGCAGTGCTGGGACTAGCGGGGAGGCCTACGAGCAGTACTTC	CSAGTSGEAYEQYF
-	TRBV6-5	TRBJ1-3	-	TGTGCCAGCAGTTATAATGCTCCGAGGGCTGGAAACACCATATATTTT	CASSYNAPRAGNTIYF
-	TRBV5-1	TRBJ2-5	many	TGTGCCAGCAGCCCCGGACAAGGGGAGACCCAGTACTTC	CASSPGQGETQYF
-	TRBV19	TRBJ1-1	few	TGTGCCAGTAGTCCCTGGATGAGACGGCCGAACACTGAAGCTTTCTTT	CASSPWMRRPNTEAFF
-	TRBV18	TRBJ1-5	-	TGTGCCAGCTCACCACCGGCAGGTCGGAGCAATCAGCCCCAGCATTTT	CASSPPAGRSNQPQHF
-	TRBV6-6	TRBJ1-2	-	TGTGCCAATAGGGGGGGGTCCTATGGCTACACCTTC	CANRGGSYGYTF
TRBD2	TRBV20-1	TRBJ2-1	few	TGCAGTGCTAGGGGTCAGGTAGCGGGGGGGACCATCTACAATGAGCAGTTCTTC	CSARGQVAGGTIYNEQFF
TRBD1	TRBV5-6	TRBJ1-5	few	TGTGCCAGCAGCTTGGGTCGGAGAGGGGGCGCCCATCAGCCCCAGCATTTT	CASSLGRRGGAHQPQHF
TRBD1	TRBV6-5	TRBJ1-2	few	TGTGCCAGCAGGGGGACAGGGGATAGCTATGGCTACACCTTC	CASRGTGDSYGYTF
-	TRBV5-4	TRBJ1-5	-	TGTGCCAGCAGCTTGGGAGGGCGCGGAAATCAGCCCCAGCATTTT	CASSLGGRGNQPQHF
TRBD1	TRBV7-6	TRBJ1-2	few	TGTGCCAGCAGCTTAGGTAGTTCTGGGGACAGCTATGGCTACACCTTC	CASSLGSSGDSYGYTF